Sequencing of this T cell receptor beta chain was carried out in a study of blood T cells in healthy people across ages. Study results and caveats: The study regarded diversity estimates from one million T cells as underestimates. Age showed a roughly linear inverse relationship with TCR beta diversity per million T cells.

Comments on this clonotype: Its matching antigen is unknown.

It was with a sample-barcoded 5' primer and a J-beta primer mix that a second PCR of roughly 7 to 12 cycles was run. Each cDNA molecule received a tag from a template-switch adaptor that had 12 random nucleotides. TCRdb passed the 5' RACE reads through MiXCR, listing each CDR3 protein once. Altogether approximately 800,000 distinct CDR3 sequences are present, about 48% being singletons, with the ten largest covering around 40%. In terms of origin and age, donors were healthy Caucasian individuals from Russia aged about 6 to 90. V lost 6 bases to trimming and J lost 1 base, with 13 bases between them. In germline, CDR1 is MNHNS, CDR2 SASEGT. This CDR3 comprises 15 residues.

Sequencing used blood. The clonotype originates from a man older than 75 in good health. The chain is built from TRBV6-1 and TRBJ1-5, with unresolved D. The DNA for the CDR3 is TGTGCCAGCAGACACAACACCAGGAGCAATCAGCCCCAGCATTTT. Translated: CASRHNTRSNQPQHF.